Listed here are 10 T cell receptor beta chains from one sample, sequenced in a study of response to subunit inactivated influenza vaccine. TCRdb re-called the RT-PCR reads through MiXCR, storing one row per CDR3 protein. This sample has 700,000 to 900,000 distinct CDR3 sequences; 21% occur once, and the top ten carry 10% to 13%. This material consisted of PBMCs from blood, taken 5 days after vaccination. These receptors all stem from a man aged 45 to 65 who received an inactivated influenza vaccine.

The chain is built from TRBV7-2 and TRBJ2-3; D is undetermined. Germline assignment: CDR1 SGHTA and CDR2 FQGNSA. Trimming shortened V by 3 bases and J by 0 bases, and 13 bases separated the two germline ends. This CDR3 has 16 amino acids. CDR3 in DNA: TGTGCCAGCAGCTTGAATGGCCCATTCAGCACAGATACGCAGTATTTT. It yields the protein CASSLNGPFSTDTQYF.

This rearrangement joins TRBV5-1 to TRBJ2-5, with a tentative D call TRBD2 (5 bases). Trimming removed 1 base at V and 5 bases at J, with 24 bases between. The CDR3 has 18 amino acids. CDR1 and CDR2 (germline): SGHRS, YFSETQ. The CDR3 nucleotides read TGCGCCAGCAGCTTGAACATAAGAGGACTCGTTGGGATGGAGACCCAGTACTTC. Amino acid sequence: CASSLNIRGLVGMETQYF.

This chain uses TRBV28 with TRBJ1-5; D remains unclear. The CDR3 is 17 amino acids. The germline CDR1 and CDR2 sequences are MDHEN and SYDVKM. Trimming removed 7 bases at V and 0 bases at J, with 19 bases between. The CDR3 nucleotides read TGTGCCAGCAATGTGTTTGGGCGCGTTCTTAGCAATCAGCCCCAGCATTTT. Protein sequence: CASNVFGRVLSNQPQHF.

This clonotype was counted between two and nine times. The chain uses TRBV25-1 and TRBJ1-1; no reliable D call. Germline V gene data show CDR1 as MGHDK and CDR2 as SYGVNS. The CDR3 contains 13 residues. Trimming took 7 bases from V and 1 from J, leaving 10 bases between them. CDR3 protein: CASKAITNTEAFF. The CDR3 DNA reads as TGTGCCAGCAAGGCGATCACGAACACTGAAGCTTTCTTT.

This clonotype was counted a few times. Here the CDR3 DNA reads TGCGCCAGCAGCCAATTGGACAGAAACAATGAGCAGTTCTTC. It encodes CASSQLDRNNEQFF. This chain connects TRBV4-3 to TRBJ2-1, with TRBD1 as a possible D gene (6 bases). V was cut by 2 bases and J by 5 bases, with 10 bases left in between. The CDR3 length is 14 residues. The germline V gene encodes CDR1 LGHNA and CDR2 YSLEER.

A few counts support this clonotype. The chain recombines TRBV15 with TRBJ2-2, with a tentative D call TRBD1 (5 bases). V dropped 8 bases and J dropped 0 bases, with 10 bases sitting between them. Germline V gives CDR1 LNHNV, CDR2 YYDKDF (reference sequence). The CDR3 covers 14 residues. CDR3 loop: CATGHGSNTGELFF. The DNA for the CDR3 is TGTGCCACCGGACACGGTTCGAACACCGGGGAGCTGTTTTTT.

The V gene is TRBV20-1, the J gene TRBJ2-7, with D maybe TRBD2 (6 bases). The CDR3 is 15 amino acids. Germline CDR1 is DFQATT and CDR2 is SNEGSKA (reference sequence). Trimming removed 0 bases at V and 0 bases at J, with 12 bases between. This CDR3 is CSAREAPGGSYEQYF. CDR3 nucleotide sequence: TGCAGTGCTAGAGAAGCTCCCGGGGGCTCCTACGAGCAGTACTTC.

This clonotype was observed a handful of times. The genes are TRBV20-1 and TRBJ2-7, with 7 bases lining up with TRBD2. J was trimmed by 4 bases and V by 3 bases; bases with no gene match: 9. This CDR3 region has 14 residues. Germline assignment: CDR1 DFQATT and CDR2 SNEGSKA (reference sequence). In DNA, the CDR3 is TGCAGTGCTAGGGTTGCCGCTAGCGGATACGAGCAGTACTTC. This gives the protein CSARVAASGYEQYF.

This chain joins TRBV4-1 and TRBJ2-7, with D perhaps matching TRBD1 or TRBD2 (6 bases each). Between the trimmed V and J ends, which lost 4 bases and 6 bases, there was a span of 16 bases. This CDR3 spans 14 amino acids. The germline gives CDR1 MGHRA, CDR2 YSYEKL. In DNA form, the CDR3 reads TGCGCCAGCAGCCCGCGACGGGGGCCGAGCGAGCAGTACTTC. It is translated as CASSPRRGPSEQYF.

In nucleotides, the CDR3 is TGTGCCAGCAGCCCCGTAGACAGGGTCACCGGGGAGCTGTTTTTT. It codes for CASSPVDRVTGELFF. V and J are TRBV11-1 and TRBJ2-2; 7 positions match TRBD1. There are 15 residues in the CDR3. The germline V gene has CDR1 SGHAT and CDR2 FQDESV (reference sequence). V shed 5 bases and J 4 bases; nucleotides not matched to a gene: 7.